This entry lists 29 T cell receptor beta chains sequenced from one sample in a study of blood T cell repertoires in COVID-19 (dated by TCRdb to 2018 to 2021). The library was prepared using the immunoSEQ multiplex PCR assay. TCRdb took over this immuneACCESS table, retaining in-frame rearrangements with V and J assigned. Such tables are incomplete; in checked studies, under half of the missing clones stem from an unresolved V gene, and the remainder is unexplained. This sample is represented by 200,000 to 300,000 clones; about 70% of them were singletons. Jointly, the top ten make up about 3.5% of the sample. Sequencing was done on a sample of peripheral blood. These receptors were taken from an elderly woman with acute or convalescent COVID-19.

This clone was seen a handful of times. The CDR3 nucleotides read TGCGCCAGCAGCTTGTCTAGCGGGAGGGGTGAGCAGTACTTC. As protein: CASSLSSGRGEQYF. The chain recombines TRBV5-1 with TRBJ2-7, with 12 bases matching TRBD2. J was trimmed by 7 bases and V by 1 base; bases with no gene match: 3. The length of the CDR3 is 14 residues. Germline CDR1 is SGHRS and CDR2 is YFSETQ.

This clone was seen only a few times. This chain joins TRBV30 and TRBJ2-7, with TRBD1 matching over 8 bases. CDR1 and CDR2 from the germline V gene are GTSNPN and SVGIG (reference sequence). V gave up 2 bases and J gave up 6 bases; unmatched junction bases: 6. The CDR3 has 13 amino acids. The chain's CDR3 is CAWSITGGSEQYF. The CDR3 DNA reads TGTGCCTGGAGTATCACAGGGGGTTCCGAGCAGTACTTC.

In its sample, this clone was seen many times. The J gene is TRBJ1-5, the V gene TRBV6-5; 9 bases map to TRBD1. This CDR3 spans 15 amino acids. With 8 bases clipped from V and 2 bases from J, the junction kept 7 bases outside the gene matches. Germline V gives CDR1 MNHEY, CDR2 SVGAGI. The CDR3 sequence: CASLTGGIGNQPQHF. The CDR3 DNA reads TGTGCCAGCCTTACAGGGGGCATCGGCAATCAGCCCCAGCATTTT.

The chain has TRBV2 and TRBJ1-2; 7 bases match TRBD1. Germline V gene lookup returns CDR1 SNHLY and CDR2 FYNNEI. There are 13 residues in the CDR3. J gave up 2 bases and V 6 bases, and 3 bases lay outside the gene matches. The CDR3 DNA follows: TGTGCCAGCAGCGTACAGGGGAACTATGGCTACACCTTC. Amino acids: CASSVQGNYGYTF.

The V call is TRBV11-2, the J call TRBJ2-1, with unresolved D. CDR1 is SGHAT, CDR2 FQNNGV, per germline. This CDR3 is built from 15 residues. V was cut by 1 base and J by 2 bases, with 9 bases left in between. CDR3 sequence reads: CASSLVGGTYNEQFF. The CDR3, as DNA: TGTGCCAGCAGCTTAGTTGGCGGTACCTACAATGAGCAGTTCTTC. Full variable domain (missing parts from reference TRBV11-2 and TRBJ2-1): EAGVAQSPRYKIIEKRQSVAFWCNPISGHATLYWYQQILGQGPKLLIQFQNNGVVDDSQLPKDRFSAERLKGVDSTLKIQPAKLEDSAVYLCASSLVGGTYNEQFFGPGTRLTVL.

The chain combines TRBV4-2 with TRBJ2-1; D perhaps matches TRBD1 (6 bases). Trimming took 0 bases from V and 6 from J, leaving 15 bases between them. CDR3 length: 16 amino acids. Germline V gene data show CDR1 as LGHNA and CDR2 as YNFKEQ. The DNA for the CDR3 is TGTGCCAGCAGCCAAGATGTGGGGGCCGTGGGCAATGAGCAGTTCTTC. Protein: CASSQDVGAVGNEQFF.

CDR3 nucleotide sequence: TGCAGCGTTGAATTGGGGGGGCGAGACATTCAGTACTTC. It translates to CSVELGGRDIQYF. This chain connects TRBV29-1 to TRBJ2-4; a possible D gene is TRBD2 (7 bases). This CDR3 contains 13 residues. Trimming stripped 2 bases from V and 8 bases from J, with 13 bases between. In germline, CDR1 is SQVTM, CDR2 ANQGSEA.

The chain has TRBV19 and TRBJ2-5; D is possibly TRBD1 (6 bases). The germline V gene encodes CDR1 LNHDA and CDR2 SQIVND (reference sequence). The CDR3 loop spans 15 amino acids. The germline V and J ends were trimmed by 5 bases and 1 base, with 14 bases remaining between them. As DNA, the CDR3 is TGTGCCAGTAGTCGAGTCGACAGGACCCAAGAGACCCAGTACTTC. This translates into CASSRVDRTQETQYF. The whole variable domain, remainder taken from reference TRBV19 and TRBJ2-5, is DGGITQSPKYLFRKEGQNVTLSCEQNLNHDAMYWYRQDPGQGLRLIYYSQIVNDFQKGDIAEGYSVSREKKESFPLTVTSAQKNPTAFYLCASSRVDRTQETQYFGPGTRLLVL.

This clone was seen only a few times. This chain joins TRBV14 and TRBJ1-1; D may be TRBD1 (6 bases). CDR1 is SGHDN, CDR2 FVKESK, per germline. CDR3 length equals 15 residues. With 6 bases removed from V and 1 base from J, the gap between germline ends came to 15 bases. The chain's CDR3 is CASRETGTKNTEAFF. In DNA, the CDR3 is TGTGCCAGCAGGGAAACCGGGACAAAGAACACTGAAGCTTTCTTT. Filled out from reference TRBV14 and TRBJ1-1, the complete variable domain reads EAGVTQFPSHSVIEKGQTVTLRCDPISGHDNLYWYRRVMGKEIKFLLHFVKESKQDESGMPNNRFLAERTGGTYSTLKVQPAELEDSGVYFCASRETGTKNTEAFFGQGTRLTVV.

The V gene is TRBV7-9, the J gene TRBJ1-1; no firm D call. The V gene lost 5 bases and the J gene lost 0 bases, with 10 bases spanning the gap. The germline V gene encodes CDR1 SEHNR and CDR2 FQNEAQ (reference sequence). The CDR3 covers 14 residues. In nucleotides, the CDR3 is TGTGCCAGCAGCGTCGTAGCCATGAACACTGAAGCTTTCTTT. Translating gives CASSVVAMNTEAFF.

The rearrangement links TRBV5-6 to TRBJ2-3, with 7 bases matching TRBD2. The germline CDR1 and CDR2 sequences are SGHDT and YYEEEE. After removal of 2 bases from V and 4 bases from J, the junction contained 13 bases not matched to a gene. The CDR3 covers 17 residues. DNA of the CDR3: TGTGCCAGCAGCTTCCTGCCTAGCGGAAGCCTCCCAGATACGCAGTATTTT. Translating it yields CASSFLPSGSLPDTQYF.

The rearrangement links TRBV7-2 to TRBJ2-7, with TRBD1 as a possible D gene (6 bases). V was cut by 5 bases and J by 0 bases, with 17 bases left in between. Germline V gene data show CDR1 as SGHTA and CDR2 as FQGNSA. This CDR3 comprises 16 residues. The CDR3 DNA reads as TGTGCCAGCAGCCTACTCAGGGGCTGGAGCTCCTACGAGCAGTACTTC. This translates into CASSLLRGWSSYEQYF.

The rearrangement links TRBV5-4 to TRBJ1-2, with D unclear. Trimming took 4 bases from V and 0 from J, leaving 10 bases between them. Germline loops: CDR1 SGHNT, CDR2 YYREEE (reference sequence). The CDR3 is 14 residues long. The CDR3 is CASSPETPNYGYTF. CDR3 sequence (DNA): TGTGCCAGCAGCCCCGAGACACCTAACTATGGCTACACCTTC.

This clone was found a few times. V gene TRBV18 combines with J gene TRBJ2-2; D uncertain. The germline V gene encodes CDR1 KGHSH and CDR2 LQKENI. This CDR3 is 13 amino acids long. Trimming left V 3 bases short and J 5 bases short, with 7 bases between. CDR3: CASSPTRTGELFF. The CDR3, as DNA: TGTGCCAGCTCACCTACGCGGACCGGGGAGCTGTTTTTT.

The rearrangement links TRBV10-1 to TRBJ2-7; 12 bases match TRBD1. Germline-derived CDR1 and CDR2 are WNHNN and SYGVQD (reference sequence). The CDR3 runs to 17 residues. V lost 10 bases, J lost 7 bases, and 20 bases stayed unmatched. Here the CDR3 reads CATNSGWGDRGPGEQYF. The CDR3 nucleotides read TGCGCCACCAACTCAGGATGGGGGGACAGGGGGCCGGGTGAGCAGTACTTC.

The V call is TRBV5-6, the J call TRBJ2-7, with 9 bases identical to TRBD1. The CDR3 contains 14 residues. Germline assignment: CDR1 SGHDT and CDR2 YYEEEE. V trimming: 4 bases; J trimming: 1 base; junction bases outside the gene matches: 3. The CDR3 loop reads CASSADRGSYEQYF. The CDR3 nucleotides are TGTGCCAGCAGCGCGGACAGGGGATCCTACGAGCAGTACTTC.

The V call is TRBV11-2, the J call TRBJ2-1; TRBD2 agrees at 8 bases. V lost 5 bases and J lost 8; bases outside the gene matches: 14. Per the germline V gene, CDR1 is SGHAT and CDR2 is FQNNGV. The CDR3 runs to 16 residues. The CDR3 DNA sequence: TGTGCCAGCAGCCTCTCAACTAGCGGACCTACGTATGAGCAGTTCTTC. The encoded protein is CASSLSTSGPTYEQFF.

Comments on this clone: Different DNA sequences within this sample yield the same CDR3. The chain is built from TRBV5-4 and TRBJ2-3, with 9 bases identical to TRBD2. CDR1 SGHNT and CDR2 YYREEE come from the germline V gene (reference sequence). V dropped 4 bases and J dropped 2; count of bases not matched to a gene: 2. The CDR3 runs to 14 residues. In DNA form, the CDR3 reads TGTGCCAGCAGCCTAGCGGGATCCACAGATACGCAGTATTTT. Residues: CASSLAGSTDTQYF.

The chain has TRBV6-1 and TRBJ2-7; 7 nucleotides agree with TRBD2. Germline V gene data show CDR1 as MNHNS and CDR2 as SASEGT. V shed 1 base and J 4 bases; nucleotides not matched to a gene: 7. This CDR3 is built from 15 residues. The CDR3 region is CASSEGSGDRYEQYF. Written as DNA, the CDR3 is TGTGCCAGCAGTGAAGGGAGCGGGGATCGGTACGAGCAGTACTTC.

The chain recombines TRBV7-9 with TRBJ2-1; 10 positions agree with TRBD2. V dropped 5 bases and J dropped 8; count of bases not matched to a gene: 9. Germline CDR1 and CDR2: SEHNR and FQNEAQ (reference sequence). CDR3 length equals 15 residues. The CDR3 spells CASSLGASGSHEQFF. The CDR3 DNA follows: TGTGCCAGCAGCCTCGGGGCTAGCGGGAGCCATGAGCAGTTCTTC.

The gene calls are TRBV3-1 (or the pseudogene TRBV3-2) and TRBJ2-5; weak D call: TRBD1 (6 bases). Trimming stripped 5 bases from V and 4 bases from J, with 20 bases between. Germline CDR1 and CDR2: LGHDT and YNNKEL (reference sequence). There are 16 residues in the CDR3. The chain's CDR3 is CASSSGGHQGGETQYF. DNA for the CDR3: TGTGCCAGCAGCAGTGGGGGACATCAAGGGGGAGAGACCCAGTACTTC.

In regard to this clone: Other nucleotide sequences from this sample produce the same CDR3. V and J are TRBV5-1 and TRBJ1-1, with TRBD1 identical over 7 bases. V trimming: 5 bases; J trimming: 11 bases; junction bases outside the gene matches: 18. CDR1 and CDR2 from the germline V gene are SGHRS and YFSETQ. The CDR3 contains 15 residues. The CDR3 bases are TGCGCCAGCAGTTCGCAAACAGGGGCCGGGCTGAGGGCTTTCTTT. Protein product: CASSSQTGAGLRAFF. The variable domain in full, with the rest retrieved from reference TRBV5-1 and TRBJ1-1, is KAGVTQTPRYLIKTRGQQVTLSCSPISGHRSVSWYQQTPGQGLQFLFEYFSETQRNKGNFPGRFSGRQFSNSRSEMNVSTLELGDSALYLCASSSQTGAGLRAFFGQGTRLTVV.

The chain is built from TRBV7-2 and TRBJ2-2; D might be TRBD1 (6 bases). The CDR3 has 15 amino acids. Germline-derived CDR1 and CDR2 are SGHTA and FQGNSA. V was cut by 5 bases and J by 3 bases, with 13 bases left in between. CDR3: CASSPTGSDTGELFF. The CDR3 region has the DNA TGTGCCAGCAGCCCTACAGGGTCGGACACCGGGGAGCTGTTTTTT.

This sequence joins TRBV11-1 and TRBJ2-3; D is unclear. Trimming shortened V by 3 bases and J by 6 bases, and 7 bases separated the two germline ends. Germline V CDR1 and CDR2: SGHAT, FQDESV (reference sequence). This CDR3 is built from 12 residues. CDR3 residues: CASSLGKDTQYF. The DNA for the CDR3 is TGTGCCAGCAGCTTGGGCAAGGATACGCAGTATTTT. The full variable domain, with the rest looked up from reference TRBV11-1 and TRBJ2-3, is EAEVAQSPRYKITEKSQAVAFWCDPISGHATLYWYRQILGQGPELLVQFQDESVVDDSQLPKDRFSAERLKGVDSTLKIQPAELGDSAMYLCASSLGKDTQYFGPGTRLTVL.

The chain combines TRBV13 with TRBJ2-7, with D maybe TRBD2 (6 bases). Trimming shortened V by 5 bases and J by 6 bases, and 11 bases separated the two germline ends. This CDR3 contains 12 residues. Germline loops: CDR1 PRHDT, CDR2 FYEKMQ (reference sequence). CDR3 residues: CASSTGRSEQYF. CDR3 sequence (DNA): TGTGCCAGCAGCACGGGGAGGTCCGAGCAGTACTTC.

As DNA, the CDR3 is TGTGCCAGCAGCCAAGGACAGGGGCGGGATGAGCAGTTCTTC. This sequence encodes CASSQGQGRDEQFF. The chain combines TRBV4-2 with TRBJ2-1; 8 bases map to TRBD1. With 1 base clipped from V and 8 bases from J, the junction kept 4 bases outside the gene matches. The CDR3 runs to 14 residues. Per the germline V gene, CDR1 is LGHNA and CDR2 is YNFKEQ.

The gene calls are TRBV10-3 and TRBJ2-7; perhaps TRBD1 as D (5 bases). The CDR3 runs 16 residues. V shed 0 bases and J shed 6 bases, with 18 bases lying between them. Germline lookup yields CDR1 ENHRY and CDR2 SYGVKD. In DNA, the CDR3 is TGTGCCATCAGTGAGTCGAACTTTCTTCAGGGCTCCGAGCAGTACTTC. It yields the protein CAISESNFLQGSEQYF.

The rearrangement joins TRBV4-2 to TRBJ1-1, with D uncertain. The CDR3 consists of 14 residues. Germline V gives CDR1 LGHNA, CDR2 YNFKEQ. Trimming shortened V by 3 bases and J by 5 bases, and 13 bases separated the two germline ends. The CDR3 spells CASSHAHGATEAFF. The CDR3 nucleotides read TGTGCCAGCAGCCACGCCCACGGTGCGACTGAAGCTTTCTTT.

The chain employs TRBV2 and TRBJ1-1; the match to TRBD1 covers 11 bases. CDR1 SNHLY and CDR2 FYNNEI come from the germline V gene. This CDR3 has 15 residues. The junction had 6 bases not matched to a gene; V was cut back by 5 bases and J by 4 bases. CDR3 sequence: CASSRDRGSATEAFF. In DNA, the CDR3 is TGTGCCAGCAGTCGGGACAGGGGGAGTGCCACTGAAGCTTTCTTT.